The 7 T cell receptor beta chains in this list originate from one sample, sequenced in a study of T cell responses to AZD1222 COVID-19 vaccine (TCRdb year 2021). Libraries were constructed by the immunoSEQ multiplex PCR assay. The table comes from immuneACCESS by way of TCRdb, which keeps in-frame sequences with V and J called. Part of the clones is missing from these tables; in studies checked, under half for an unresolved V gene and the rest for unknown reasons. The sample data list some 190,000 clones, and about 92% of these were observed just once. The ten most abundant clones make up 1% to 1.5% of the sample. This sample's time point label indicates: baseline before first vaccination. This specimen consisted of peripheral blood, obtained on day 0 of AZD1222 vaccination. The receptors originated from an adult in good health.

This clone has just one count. CDR3 sequence: CAIDGGANVLTF. For the CDR3, the DNA is TGTGCCATCGATGGGGGGGCCAACGTCCTGACTTTC. The rearrangement uses TRBV28 and TRBJ2-6; no clear D gene. V was shortened by 10 bases and J by 4 bases, with 8 bases between the two germline ends. Looked up from germline, CDR1 is MDHEN and CDR2 is SYDVKM. The CDR3 is 12 amino acids.

The CDR3 protein is CAWSVRLTNSPLHF. Written as DNA, the CDR3 is TGTGCCTGGAGTGTGCGACTGACCAATTCACCCCTCCACTTT. The rearrangement uses TRBV30 and TRBJ1-6; D is unclear. There are 14 residues in the CDR3. Germline V lookup: CDR1 GTSNPN, CDR2 SVGIG (reference sequence). V lost 0 bases and J 7 bases, leaving 10 bases between the germline ends.

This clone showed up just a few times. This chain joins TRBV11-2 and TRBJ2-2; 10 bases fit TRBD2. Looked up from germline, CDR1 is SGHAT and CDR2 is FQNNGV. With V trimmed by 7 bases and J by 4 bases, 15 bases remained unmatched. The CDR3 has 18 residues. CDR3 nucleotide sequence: TGTGCCAGCACCATACTAGCGGGGATTTTGAGTGGCACCGGGGAGCTGTTTTTT. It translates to CASTILAGILSGTGELFF.

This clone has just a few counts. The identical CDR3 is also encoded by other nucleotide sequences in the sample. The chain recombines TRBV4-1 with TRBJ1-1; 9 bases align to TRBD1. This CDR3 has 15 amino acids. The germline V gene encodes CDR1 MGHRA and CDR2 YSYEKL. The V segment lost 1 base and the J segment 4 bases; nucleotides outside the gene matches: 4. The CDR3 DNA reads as TGCGCCAGCAGCCAAGTACAGGGGGCAGGCACTGAAGCTTTCTTT. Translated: CASSQVQGAGTEAFF.

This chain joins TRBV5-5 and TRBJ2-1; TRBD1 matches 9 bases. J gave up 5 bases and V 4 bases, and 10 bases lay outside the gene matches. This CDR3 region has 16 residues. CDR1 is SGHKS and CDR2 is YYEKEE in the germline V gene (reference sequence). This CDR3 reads CASSPWGQGTNNEQFF. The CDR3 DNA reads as TGTGCCAGCAGCCCCTGGGGACAGGGAACCAACAATGAGCAGTTCTTC.

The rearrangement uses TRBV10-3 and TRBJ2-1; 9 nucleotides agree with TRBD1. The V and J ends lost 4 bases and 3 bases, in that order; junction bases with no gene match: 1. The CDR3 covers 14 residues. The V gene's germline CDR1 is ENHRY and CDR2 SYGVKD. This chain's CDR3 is CAISGQGGYNEQFF. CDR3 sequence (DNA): TGTGCCATCAGTGGACAGGGGGGCTACAATGAGCAGTTCTTC.

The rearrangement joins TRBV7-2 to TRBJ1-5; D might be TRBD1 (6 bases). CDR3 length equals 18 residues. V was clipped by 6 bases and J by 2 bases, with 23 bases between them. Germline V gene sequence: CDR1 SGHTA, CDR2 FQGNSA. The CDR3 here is CASSALGTTFYGNQPQHF. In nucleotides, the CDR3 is TGTGCCAGCAGTGCCCTCGGGACAACCTTTTATGGCAATCAGCCCCAGCATTTT. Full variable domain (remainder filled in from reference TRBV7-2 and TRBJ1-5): GAGVSQSPSNKVTEKGKDVELRCDPISGHTALYWYRQSLGQGLEFLIYFQGNSAPDKSGLPSDRFSAERTGGSVSTLTIQRTQQEDSAVYLCASSALGTTFYGNQPQHFGDGTRLSIL.